The 11 T cell receptor beta chains below all came from one sample that was sequenced in a study of beta chain features in type 1 diabetes. Every bit of the isolated RNA underwent reverse transcription, so sequencing read expressed TCRB transcripts. Assay: immunoSEQ multiplex PCR; the TCRdb copy retains only in-frame clones and omits some. The profile shows a few hundred thousand clones, about 32% of them singletons. Sequenced input: naive CD4+ T cells from blood. These receptors all stem from a man in his late teens or twenties in good health.

The gene calls are TRBV7-2 and TRBJ2-7; no firm D call. Trimming removed 1 base at V and 3 bases at J, with 7 bases between. This CDR3 is built from 13 residues. The germline CDR1 and CDR2 sequences are SGHTA and FQGNSA. The CDR3 coding sequence is TGTGCCAGCAGCTTAGAGGGCCTCTACGAGCAGTACTTC. This encodes CASSLEGLYEQYF.

This clone has just a few counts. CDR3 amino acids: CAWNGLADTYEQYF. The CDR3 DNA sequence: TGTGCCTGGAACGGGCTAGCGGACACCTACGAGCAGTACTTC. V and J are TRBV30 and TRBJ2-7, with TRBD2 matching over 7 bases. This CDR3 has 14 amino acids. Germline CDR1 GTSNPN, CDR2 SVGIG (reference sequence). Unmatched junction bases numbered 8, after V lost 4 bases and J lost 2 bases.

This rearrangement joins TRBV19 to TRBJ2-1; D gene ambiguous. The CDR3 is made up of 12 amino acids. Germline CDR1 LNHDA, CDR2 SQIVND (reference sequence). Trimming removed 1 base from V and 8 bases from J, with 6 bases in between. Here the CDR3 DNA reads TGTGCCAGTAGTATAGCCCGGGATGAGCAGTTCTTC. This codes for CASSIARDEQFF.

The chain is built from TRBV9 and TRBJ2-3; D unresolved. The V and J ends lost 4 bases and 6 bases respectively, with 12 bases between them. The CDR3 totals 13 residues. Germline CDR1 is SGDLS and CDR2 is YYNGEE. CDR3 DNA sequence: TGTGCCAGCAGCTTAAGTGCCTGGGATACGCAGTATTTT. This translates into CASSLSAWDTQYF.

This clone has just a few counts. V and J are TRBV6-1 and TRBJ2-1; 7 bases fit TRBD2. Germline V gene data show CDR1 as MNHNS and CDR2 as SASEGT. V dropped 7 bases and J dropped 3; count of bases not matched to a gene: 9. The length of the CDR3 is 15 residues. The DNA for the CDR3 is TGTGCCAGCATGGTGGAGCGGGGAGTCTACAATGAGCAGTTCTTC. This translates into CASMVERGVYNEQFF.

This clone was picked up a small number of times. The chain joins TRBV4-2 to TRBJ2-2, with D hard to call. The germline CDR1 and CDR2 sequences are LGHNA and YNFKEQ. The CDR3 covers 14 residues. Trimming pared 4 bases from V and 2 bases from J, leaving 8 bases between. The CDR3 sequence is CASSLDGNTGELFF. The CDR3 DNA reads TGTGCCAGCAGCCTCGACGGTAACACCGGGGAGCTGTTTTTT.

The rearrangement links TRBV5-4 to TRBJ2-1; 11 nucleotides line up with TRBD1. CDR1 and CDR2 (germline): SGHNT, YYREEE (reference sequence). The CDR3 totals 17 residues. V was pared by 3 bases and J by 4 bases, with 9 bases of the junction left unmatched. In DNA form, the CDR3 reads TGTGCCAGCAGCTCCGGGACAGGGGGGGATAGATACAATGAGCAGTTCTTC. Amino acids: CASSSGTGGDRYNEQFF. The variable domain in full, completed from reference TRBV5-4 and TRBJ2-1, reads ETGVTQSPTHLIKTRGQQVTLRCSSQSGHNTVSWYQQALGQGPQFIFQYYREEENGRGNFPPRFSGLQFPNYSSELNVNALELDDSALYLCASSSGTGGDRYNEQFFGPGTRLTVL.

DNA of the CDR3: TGTGCCAGCAGTAATACAGGCAACCAAGAGACCCAGTACTTC. Its protein product is CASSNTGNQETQYF. J is TRBJ2-5 and V is TRBV6-5, with a tentative D call TRBD1 (5 bases). Trimming shortened V by 5 bases and J by 0 bases, and 10 bases separated the two germline ends. The germline V gene has CDR1 MNHEY and CDR2 SVGAGI. The CDR3 extends over 14 amino acids.

V gene TRBV7-9 combines with J gene TRBJ2-7; 13 bases are shared with TRBD2. CDR1 and CDR2 (germline): SEHNR, FQNEAQ (reference sequence). V trimming: 4 bases; J trimming: 3 bases; junction bases outside the gene matches: 3. This CDR3 has 15 residues. The DNA of the CDR3 is TGTGCCAGCAGCTGGGGGACTAGCGGGGTCTACGAGCAGTACTTC. Encoded protein: CASSWGTSGVYEQYF.

The V and J genes are TRBV29-1 and TRBJ2-3, with 11 bases lining up with TRBD2. The CDR3 totals 14 residues. Germline V gene lookup returns CDR1 SQVTM and CDR2 ANQGSEA. The ends lost 3 bases at V and 2 bases at J; junction bases unmatched: 1. CDR3 bases: TGCAGCGTTGATAGCGGGAGGGTCACAGATACGCAGTATTTT. As protein: CSVDSGRVTDTQYF.

The chain employs TRBV7-6 and TRBJ2-2; possible D gene TRBD1, 5 bases. V lost 3 bases and J lost 0, with 17 bases in between. Germline V gene sequence: CDR1 SGHVS, CDR2 FNYEAQ. The CDR3 has 18 residues. The CDR3 spells CASSLARILRANTGELFF. CDR3 DNA: TGTGCCAGCAGCTTGGCCCGGATCCTCAGGGCGAACACCGGGGAGCTGTTTTTT.